This TCR beta chain was identified in a study of blood T cell repertoires in COVID-19. Profiling relied on immunoSEQ multiplex PCR, and the TCRdb table lists in-frame clones only, not all of them. This sample has some 360,000 clones, with roughly 90% found just once. The germline gives CDR1 MDHEN, CDR2 SYDVKM. This CDR3 has 12 amino acids. V dropped 8 bases and J dropped 5 bases, with 10 bases sitting between them. The chain couples TRBV28 to TRBJ2-1, with D hard to call. The clonotype comes from a young woman who had been exposed to COVID-19. The sequenced material came from PBMCs or T cells enriched from blood (not recorded which). CDR3 amino acids: CASHSYDNEQFF. The CDR3 nucleotides are TGTGCCAGCCACTCCTACGACAATGAGCAGTTCTTC.